The sequence of this T cell receptor (beta chain) was determined in a study of cytomegalovirus exposure and HLA in healthy donors. For this clone: Its antigen is unidentified.

Germline V gene sequence: CDR1 MNHNY, CDR2 SVGAGI (reference sequence). The CDR3 spans 16 residues. After removal of 6 bases from V and 7 bases from J, the junction contained 17 bases not matched to a gene. PCR employed 60 Vbeta and 13 Jbeta primers. Clones were read by immunoSEQ multiplex PCR, and TCRdb kept only the in-frame ones, dropping some. The sample is made up of some 130,000 clones, and the top ten hold 1.5% to 2% of it. Points from the study as a whole: In a later analysis, V- and J-gene trimming of beta chains associated with a DCLRE1C missense variant, replicated independently. Later analysis identified 15,000 to 20,000 TCR beta sequences associated with HLA alleles, using a false discovery rate threshold of 0.05.

The receptor was derived from a woman aged 40-49 years in good health and CMV-seropositive. The sequenced sample was PBMCs. The chain has TRBV6-6 and TRBJ1-1, with 7 bases that match TRBD1. The CDR3 region is CASRYRGPGNFGEAFF. CDR3 nucleotides: TGTGCCAGCAGGTATAGGGGGCCTGGCAATTTTGGTGAAGCTTTCTTT.